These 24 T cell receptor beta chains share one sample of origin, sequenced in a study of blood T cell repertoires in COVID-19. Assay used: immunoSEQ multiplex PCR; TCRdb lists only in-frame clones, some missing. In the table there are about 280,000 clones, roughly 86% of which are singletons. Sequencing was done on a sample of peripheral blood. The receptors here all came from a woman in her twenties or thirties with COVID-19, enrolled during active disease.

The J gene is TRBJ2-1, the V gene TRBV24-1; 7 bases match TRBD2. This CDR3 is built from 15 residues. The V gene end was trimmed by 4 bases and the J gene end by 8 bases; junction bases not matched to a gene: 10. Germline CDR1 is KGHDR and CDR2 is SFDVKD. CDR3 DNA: TGTGCCACCAGTGAAACGGGACTATCTACGCATGAGCAGTTCTTC. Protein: CATSETGLSTHEQFF.

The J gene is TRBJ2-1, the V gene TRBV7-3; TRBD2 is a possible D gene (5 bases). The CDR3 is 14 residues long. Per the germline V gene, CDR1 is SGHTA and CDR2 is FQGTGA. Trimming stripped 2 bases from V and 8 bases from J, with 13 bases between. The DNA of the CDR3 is TGTGCCAGCAGCTTAGGAGGAGGTAGGCATGAGCAGTTCTTC. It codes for CASSLGGGRHEQFF.

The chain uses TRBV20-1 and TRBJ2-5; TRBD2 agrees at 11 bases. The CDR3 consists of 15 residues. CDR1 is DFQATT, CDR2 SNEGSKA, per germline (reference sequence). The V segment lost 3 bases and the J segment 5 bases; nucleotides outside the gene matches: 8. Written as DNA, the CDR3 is TGCAGTGCTAGTATTAGCGGGAGGGTTTGGGAGACCCAGTACTTC. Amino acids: CSASISGRVWETQYF.

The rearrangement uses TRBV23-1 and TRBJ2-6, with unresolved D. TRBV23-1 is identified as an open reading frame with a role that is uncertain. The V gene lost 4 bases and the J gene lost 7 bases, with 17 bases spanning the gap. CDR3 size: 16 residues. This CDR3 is CASSLGLRKCANVLTF. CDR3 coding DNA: TGCGCCAGCAGTCTCGGTTTGAGGAAGTGTGCCAACGTCCTGACTTTC.

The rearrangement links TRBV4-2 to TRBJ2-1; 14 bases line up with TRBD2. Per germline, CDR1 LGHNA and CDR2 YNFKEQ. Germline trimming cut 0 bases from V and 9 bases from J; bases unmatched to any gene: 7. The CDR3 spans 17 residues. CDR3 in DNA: TGTGCCAGCAGCCAAGACCACGGACTAGCGGGAGGAAGTGAGCAGTTCTTC. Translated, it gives CASSQDHGLAGGSEQFF.

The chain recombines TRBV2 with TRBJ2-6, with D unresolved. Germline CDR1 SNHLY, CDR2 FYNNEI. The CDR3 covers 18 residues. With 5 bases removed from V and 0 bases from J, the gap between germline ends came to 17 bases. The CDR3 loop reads CASSKGPDYSSGANVLTF. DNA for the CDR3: TGTGCCAGCAGTAAAGGACCGGATTACAGCTCTGGGGCCAACGTCCTGACTTTC.

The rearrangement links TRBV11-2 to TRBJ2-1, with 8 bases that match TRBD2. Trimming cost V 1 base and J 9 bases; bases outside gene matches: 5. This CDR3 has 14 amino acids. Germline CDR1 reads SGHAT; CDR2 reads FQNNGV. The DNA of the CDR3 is TGTGCCAGCAGCTTAGTGGCGGGAGGTGGTGAGCAGTTCTTC. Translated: CASSLVAGGGEQFF.

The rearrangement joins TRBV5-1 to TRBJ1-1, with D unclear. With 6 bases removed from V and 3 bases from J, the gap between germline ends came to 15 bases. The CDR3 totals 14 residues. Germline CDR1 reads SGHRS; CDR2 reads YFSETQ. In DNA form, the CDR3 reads TGCGCCAGCACCTCGGGGTATCGGGACACTGAAGCTTTCTTT. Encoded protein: CASTSGYRDTEAFF.

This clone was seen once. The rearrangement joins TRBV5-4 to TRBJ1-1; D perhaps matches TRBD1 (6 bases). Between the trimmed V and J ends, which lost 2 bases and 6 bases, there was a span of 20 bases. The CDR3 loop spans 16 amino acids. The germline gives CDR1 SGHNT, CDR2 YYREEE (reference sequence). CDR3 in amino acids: CASSFSLGRGGAEAFF. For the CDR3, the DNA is TGTGCCAGCAGCTTCTCTCTTGGGCGAGGGGGGGCTGAAGCTTTCTTT.

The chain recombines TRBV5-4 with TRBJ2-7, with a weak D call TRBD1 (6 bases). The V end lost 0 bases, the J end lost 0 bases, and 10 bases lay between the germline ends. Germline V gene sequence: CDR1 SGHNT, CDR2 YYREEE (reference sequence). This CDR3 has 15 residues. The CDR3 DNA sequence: TGTGCCAGCAGCTTGGCACAGGGTGGCTCCTACGAGCAGTACTTC. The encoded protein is CASSLAQGGSYEQYF. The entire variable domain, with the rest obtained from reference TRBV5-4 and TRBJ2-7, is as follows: ETGVTQSPTHLIKTRGQQVTLRCSSQSGHNTVSWYQQALGQGPQFIFQYYREEENGRGNFPPRFSGLQFPNYSSELNVNALELDDSALYLCASSLAQGGSYEQYFGPGTRLTVT.

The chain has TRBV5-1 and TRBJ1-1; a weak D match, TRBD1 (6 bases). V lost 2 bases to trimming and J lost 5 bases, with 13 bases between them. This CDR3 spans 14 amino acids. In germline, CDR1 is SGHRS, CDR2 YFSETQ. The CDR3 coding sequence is TGCGCCAGCAGCTTCGGTAGCAGGGGAACTGAAGCTTTCTTT. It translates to CASSFGSRGTEAFF.

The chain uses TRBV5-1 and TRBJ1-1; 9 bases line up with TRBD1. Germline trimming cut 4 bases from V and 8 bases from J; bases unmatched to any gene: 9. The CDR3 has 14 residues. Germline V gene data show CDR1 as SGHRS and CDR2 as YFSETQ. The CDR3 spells CASSLQGAGIEAFF. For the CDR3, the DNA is TGCGCCAGCAGCCTACAGGGGGCTGGAATAGAAGCTTTCTTT.

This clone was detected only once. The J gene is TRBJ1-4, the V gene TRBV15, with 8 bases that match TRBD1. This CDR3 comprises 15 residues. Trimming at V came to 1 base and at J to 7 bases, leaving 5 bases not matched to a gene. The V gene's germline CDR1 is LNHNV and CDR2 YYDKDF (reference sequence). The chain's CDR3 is CATSRGQGASEKLFF. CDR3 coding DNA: TGTGCCACCAGCAGAGGGCAGGGGGCAAGTGAAAAACTGTTTTTT.

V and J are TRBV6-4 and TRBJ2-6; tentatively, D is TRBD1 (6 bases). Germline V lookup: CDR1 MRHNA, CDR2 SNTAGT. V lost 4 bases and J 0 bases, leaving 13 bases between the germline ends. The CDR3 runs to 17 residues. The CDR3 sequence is CASSAEDSHSGANVLTF. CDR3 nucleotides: TGTGCCAGCAGTGCCGAGGACAGCCACTCTGGGGCCAACGTCCTGACTTTC.

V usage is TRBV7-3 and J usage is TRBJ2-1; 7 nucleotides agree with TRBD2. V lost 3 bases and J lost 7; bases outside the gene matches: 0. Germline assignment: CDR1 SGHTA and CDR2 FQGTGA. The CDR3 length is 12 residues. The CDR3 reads CASSFSGNEQFF. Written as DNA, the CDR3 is TGTGCCAGCAGCTTTAGCGGGAATGAGCAGTTCTTC.

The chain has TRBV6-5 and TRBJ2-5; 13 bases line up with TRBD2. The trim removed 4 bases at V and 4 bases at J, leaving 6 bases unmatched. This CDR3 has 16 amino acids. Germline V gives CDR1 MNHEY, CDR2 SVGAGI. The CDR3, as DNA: TGTGCCAGCAGTTGGGGGACTAGCGGGATCCCAGAGACCCAGTACTTC. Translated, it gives CASSWGTSGIPETQYF.

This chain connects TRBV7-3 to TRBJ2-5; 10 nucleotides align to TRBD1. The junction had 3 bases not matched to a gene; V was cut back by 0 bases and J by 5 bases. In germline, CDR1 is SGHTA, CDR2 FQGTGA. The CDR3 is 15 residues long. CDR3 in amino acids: CASSLTAGQGETQYF. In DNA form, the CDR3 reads TGTGCCAGCAGCTTAACGGCGGGACAGGGGGAGACCCAGTACTTC.

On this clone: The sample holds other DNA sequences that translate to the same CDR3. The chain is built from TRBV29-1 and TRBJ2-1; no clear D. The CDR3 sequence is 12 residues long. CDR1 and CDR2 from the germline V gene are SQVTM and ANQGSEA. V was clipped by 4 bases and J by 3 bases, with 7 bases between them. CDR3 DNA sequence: TGCAGCGTTGGACACCTCTACAATGAGCAGTTCTTC. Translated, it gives CSVGHLYNEQFF.

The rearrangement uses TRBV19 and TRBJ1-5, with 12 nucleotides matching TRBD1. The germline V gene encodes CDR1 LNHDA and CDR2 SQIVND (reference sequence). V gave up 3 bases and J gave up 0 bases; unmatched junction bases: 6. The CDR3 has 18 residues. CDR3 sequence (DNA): TGTGCCAGTAGTATCCTCGGGACAGGGGGCTATAGCAATCAGCCCCAGCATTTT. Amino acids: CASSILGTGGYSNQPQHF. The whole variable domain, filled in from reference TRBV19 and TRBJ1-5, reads DGGITQSPKYLFRKEGQNVTLSCEQNLNHDAMYWYRQDPGQGLRLIYYSQIVNDFQKGDIAEGYSVSREKKESFPLTVTSAQKNPTAFYLCASSILGTGGYSNQPQHFGDGTRLSIL.

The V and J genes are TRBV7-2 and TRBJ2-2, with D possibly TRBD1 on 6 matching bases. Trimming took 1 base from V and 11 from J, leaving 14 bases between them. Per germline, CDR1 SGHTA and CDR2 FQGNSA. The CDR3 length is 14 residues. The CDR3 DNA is TGTGCCAGCAGCTTAGGGGACACCATCTTAGAGCTGTTTTTT. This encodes CASSLGDTILELFF. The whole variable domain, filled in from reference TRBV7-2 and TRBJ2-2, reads GAGVSQSPSNKVTEKGKDVELRCDPISGHTALYWYRQSLGQGLEFLIYFQGNSAPDKSGLPSDRFSAERTGGSVSTLTIQRTQQEDSAVYLCASSLGDTILELFFGEGSRLTVL.

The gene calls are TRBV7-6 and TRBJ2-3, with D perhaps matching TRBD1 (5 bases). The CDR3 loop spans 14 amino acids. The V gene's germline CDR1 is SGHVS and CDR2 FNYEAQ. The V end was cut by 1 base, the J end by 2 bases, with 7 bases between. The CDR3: CASSLEGDTDTQYF. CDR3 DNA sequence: TGTGCCAGCAGCTTAGAAGGGGACACAGATACGCAGTATTTT.

The CDR3 region is CAWSVRRGEQYF. The CDR3 nucleotides read TGTGCCTGGAGTGTACGCAGGGGTGAGCAGTACTTC. This chain uses TRBV30 with TRBJ2-7; weak D call: TRBD1 (6 bases). Germline-derived CDR1 and CDR2 are GTSNPN and SVGIG (reference sequence). V shed 0 bases and J shed 7 bases, with 10 bases lying between them. The CDR3 runs 12 residues.

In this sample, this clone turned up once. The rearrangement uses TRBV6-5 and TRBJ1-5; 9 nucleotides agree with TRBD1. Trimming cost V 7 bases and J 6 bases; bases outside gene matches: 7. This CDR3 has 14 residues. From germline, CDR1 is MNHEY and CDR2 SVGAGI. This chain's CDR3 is CASKTQGAGQPQHF. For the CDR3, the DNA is TGTGCCAGCAAAACACAGGGGGCTGGTCAGCCCCAGCATTTT.

CDR3 coding DNA: TGCGCCAGCAGCAAAGCAGCGGGGGGGTCCTACGAGCAGTACTTC. The encoded protein is CASSKAAGGSYEQYF. The chain combines TRBV4-1 with TRBJ2-7, with 10 bases matching TRBD2. The CDR3 runs 15 residues. CDR1 and CDR2 (germline): MGHRA, YSYEKL. J lost 1 base, V lost 5 bases, and 5 bases had no gene match.